Reported below is one TCR beta chain. This clone may be a read error of a much larger clone one base away. TCRdb used MiXCR to reprocess the 5' RACE reads, holding one entry per CDR3 protein. The sample records about 42,000 distinct CDR3 sequences, roughly 21% being singletons. This CDR3 is 14 amino acids long. Cells sorted as Tregs were CD4+, CD25+ and CD127-/low. The clonotype comes from a female donor with breast cancer. The sequencing input was Tregs sorted from blood. This chain uses TRBV12-3 or TRBV12-4 with TRBJ1-1; D gene ambiguous. In nucleotides, the CDR3 is TGTACCAGCAGTTTATGGGTGGAGAACACTGAAGCTTTCTTT. Protein product: CTSSLWVENTEAFF.